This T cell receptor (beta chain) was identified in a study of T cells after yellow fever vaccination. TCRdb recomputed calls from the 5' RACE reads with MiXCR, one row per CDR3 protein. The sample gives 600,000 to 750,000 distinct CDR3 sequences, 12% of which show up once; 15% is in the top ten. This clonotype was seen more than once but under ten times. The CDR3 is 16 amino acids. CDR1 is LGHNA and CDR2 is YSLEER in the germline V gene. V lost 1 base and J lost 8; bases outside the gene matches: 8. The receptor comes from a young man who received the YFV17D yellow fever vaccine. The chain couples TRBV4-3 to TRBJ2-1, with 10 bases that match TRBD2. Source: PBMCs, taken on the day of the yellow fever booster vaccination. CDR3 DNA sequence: TGCGCCAGCAGCCAAGGGGCTAGCGGGAGCGTCGATGAGCAGTTCTTC. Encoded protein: CASSQGASGSVDEQFF.